The sequence of this T cell receptor beta chain was determined in a study of T-cell reconstitution after alpha-beta-depleted transplantation in children (TCRdb year 2016). About the investigation overall: T-cell immune reconstitution after TCRalphabeta/CD19-depleted allogeneic hematopoietic cell transplantation in children was quantitatively tracked in the study by means of TCR repertoire profiling.

This sample's treatment or condition label indicates: allogeneic hematopoietic cell transplantation with graft depleted of TCRalphabeta T cells and CD19 B cells. TCRalphabeta/CD19-depleted allogeneic hematopoietic cell grafts were given to the transplant recipients, all of whom were children. Receptors were amplified or captured by PCR. Instrument used: Illumina HiSeq 2500. TCR library preparation used molecular barcoding, with unique molecular identifiers applied to normalize quantification of the TCRbeta repertoire. Through fastp at Q25 and MiXCR, TCRdb rebuilt clones from the public reads, retaining in-frame beta chains. When rows share a CDR3 protein, they turn into one entry using the most common DNA and genes. Counted in this sample were around 190,000 distinct CDR3 sequences; 5.5% to 7% of them appeared once. In total, the top ten clones hold 5% to 6.5% of the sample. Overall study outcomes, separate from this receptor: Apparently early alphabetaT-cell count recovery about two months after transplant reportedly relied on only several hundred rapidly expanded clones derived from non-depleted graft cells. In some patients, the high TCRbeta diversity seen at day 60 was put down to recipient T cells and intrathymic progenitors that had survived conditioning. Over subsequent months, a decline in hyperexpanded clone frequencies was noted, and after one year, T-cell counts and TCRbeta diversity were mostly ascribed to newly produced T cells.

This clonotype was found many times. The antigen this receptor binds is unknown. Base-call qualities are not available, and no considerably larger clone is one nucleotide away. From cysteine to phenylalanine, the CDR3 is 13 amino acids long. The only DNA kept is the CDR3, 39 bases in frame from the first base. At the junction V is shortened by 8 bases and J by 3 bases; bases outside the gene matches: 4. CDR1 and CDR2, per the germline V gene, are MNHEY and SVGEGT. The sample consisted of PBMCs, taken before TCRalphabeta/CD19-depleted stem cell transplant. The chain links TRBV6-2 or TRBV6-3 with TRBJ2-5; TRBD1 fits 9 bases in the junction. The TCR sequence derives from a boy between 2 and 10 years old with acute lymphoblastic leukemia, due to receive a stem cell transplant. The sequenced DNA is TGTGCCAGCTCCAGGGACAGGGAAGAGACCCAGTACTTC. It specifies CASSRDREETQYF.